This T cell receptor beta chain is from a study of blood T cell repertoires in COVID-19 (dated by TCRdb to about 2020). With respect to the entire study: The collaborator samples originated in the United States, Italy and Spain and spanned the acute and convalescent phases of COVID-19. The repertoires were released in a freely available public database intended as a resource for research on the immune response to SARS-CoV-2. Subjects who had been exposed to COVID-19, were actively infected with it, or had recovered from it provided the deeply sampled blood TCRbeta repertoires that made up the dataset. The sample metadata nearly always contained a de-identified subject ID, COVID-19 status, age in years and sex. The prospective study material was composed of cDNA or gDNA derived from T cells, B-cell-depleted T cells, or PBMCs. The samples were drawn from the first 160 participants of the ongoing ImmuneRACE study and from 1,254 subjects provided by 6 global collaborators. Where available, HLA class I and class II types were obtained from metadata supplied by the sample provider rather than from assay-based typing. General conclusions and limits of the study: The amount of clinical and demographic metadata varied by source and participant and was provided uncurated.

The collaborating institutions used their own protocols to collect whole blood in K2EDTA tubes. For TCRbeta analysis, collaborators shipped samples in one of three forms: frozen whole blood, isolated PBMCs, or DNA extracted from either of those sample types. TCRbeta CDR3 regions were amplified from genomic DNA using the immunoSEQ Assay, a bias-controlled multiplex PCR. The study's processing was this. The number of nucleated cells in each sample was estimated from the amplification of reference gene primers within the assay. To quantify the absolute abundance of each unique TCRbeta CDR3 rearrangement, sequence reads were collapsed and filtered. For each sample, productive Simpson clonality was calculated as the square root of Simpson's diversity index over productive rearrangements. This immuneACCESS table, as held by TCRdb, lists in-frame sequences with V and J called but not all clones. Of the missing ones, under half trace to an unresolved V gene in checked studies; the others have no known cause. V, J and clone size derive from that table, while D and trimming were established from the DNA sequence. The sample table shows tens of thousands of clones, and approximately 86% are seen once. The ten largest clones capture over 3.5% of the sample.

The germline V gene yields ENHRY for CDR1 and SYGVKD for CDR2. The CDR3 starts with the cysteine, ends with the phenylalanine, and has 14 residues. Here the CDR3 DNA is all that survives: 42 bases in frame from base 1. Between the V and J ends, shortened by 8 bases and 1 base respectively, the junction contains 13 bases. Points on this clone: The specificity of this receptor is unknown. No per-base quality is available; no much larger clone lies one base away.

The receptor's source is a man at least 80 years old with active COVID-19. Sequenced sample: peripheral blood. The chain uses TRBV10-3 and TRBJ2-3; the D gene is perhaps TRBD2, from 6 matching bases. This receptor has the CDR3 CAIGSGGGTDTQYF. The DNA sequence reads TGTGCCATCGGAAGCGGCGGGGGCACAGATACGCAGTATTTT.